This TCR beta chain was identified in a study of blood T cells in healthy people across ages. Concerning this clonotype itself: Its specificity is not known.

The second PCR ran about 6 to 12 cycles with a sample-barcoded 5' primer and J-beta primers. Every cDNA was tagged by a template-switch adaptor with 12 random nucleotides. Every sample produced at least 2.5 million CDR3-containing paired-end reads. One entry per CDR3 protein results from TCRdb running MiXCR on the 5' RACE reads. The sample includes fewer than 750,000 distinct CDR3 sequences, roughly half of them seen just once. Study-wide results and caveats: Since the PBMCs were unsorted, naive and antigen-experienced cells could not be conclusively compared.

The study isolated at least 6 million PBMCs from each sample. CDR3 length: 13 residues. V shed 7 bases, J shed 5 bases, and the junction held 10 bases outside the gene matches. CDR1 and CDR2 (germline): DFQATT, SNEGSKA (reference sequence). The specimen sequenced was blood. The chain is built from TRBV20-1 and TRBJ2-5, with TRBD1 matching over 7 bases. This TCR was recovered from a woman of 80 years or more in good health. Here the CDR3 DNA reads TGCAGTGTTCCGACAGGGAAGGTGGAGACCCAGTACTTC. It encodes CSVPTGKVETQYF.